This T cell receptor (beta chain) was documented in a study of CD8 T cells in Susac syndrome. This CDR3 is 14 amino acids long. From germline, CDR1 is LNHNV and CDR2 YYDKDF (reference sequence). The V end was cut by 5 bases, the J end by 3 bases, with 14 bases between. RNA, at about 0.45 to 1 ug, was reverse transcribed with random hexamers. TCRdb called the immunoSEQ multiplex PCR reads again in MiXCR, with one record for every CDR3 protein. The data contain under 200,000 distinct CDR3 sequences, just under 95% of them seen just once; the ten biggest clones take up about 0.13%. This sequence was found in a human donor in good health. The source material was CD4+ T cells from PBMCs. This chain uses TRBV15 with TRBJ2-7; weak D call: TRBD2 (6 bases). This chain's CDR3 is CATSSPTRGYEQYF. The CDR3 DNA follows: TGTGCCACCAGCTCACCCACGCGGGGCTACGAGCAGTACTTC.